Each of the 26 T cell receptor beta chains below was sequenced from the same sample in a study of neurological immune-mediated disorders (dated 2019 in TCRdb). Receptor libraries were prepared by 5' RACE. The run used an Illumina HiSeq 2500. The public reads were quality trimmed at Q25 with fastp and then assembled into clones with MiXCR by TCRdb, keeping productive beta chains. Identical CDR3 proteins give one entry, which carries the most common genes and DNA. This sample is represented by 55,000 to 75,000 distinct CDR3 sequences; around 5.2% of them were singletons. Around 2.8% of the sample goes to the ten largest clones. The sequencing input was PBMCs. The receptors originated from a woman aged 30 to 39 with multiple sclerosis.

This clonotype was seen only a few times. Sequence at one end of the junction differs from germline and may be a read error. The chain recombines TRBV5-6 with TRBJ1-2, with a weak D call TRBD1 (5 bases). CDR3 length: 14 residues. The germline V gene encodes CDR1 SGHDT and CDR2 YYEEEE. The CDR3 reads CASSLAGGDRGYTF. CDR3 bases: TGTGCCAGCAGTTTGGCTGGGGGAGATCGGGGCTACACCTTC. Together with reference TRBV5-6 and TRBJ1-2, the CDR3 gives the full variable domain: DAGVTQSPTHLIKTRGQQVTLRCSPKSGHDTVSWYQQALGQGPQFIFQYYEEEERQRGNFPDRFSGHQFPNYSSELNVNALLLGDSALYLCASSLAGGDRGYTFGSGTRLTVV.

This clonotype was counted many times. The CDR3 loop reads CSASYPYTGELFF. The CDR3, as DNA: TGCAGTGCTAGCTATCCCTACACCGGGGAGCTGTTTTTT. The chain couples TRBV20-1 to TRBJ2-2; the D is unclear. The germline V gene encodes CDR1 DFQATT and CDR2 SNEGSKA (reference sequence). The germline V and J ends were trimmed by 3 bases and 3 bases, with 8 bases remaining between them. There are 13 residues in the CDR3.

This clonotype was seen repeatedly, ten times or more. V usage is TRBV7-2 and J usage is TRBJ2-1; 15 bases line up with TRBD2. V gave up 5 bases and J gave up 9 bases; unmatched junction bases: 11. Germline V gene lookup returns CDR1 SGHTA and CDR2 FQGNSA. This CDR3 spans 17 amino acids. CDR3 sequence reads: CASSPGTSGGRDAEQFF. The CDR3 DNA is TGTGCCAGCAGCCCAGGGACTAGCGGGGGGCGAGACGCTGAGCAGTTCTTC.

This clonotype was picked up many times. The V and J genes are TRBV20-1 and TRBJ2-1; the D call may be TRBD1 or TRBD2 (5 bases each). Trimming took off 4 bases at V and 5 bases at J, with 15 bases between the two ends. The CDR3 contains 14 residues. Germline V lookup: CDR1 DFQATT, CDR2 SNEGSKA (reference sequence). This chain's CDR3 is CSANPGQGHNEQFF. The CDR3 bases are TGCAGTGCTAACCCGGGGCAGGGACACAATGAGCAGTTCTTC.

This clonotype appeared many times. The chain joins TRBV6-6 to TRBJ2-7, with 8 nucleotides matching TRBD1. CDR3 length: 15 residues. Germline values: CDR1 MNHNY, CDR2 SVGAGI (reference sequence). With 2 bases clipped from V and 3 bases from J, the junction kept 6 bases outside the gene matches. Here the CDR3 DNA reads TGTGCCAGCAGTTACCCGGGACAGGAATTCTACGAGCAGTACTTC. Translating gives CASSYPGQEFYEQYF.

With respect to this clonotype: The final CDR3 position lacks the conserved phenylalanine or tryptophan, pointing to a likely read error. The CDR3 region is CATSRVLASGANVLTL. For the CDR3, the DNA is TGTGCCACCAGCAGAGTATTAGCCTCTGGGGCCAACGTCCTGACTTTA. The chain carries TRBV15 and TRBJ2-6; no definite D call. This CDR3 spans 16 amino acids. The germline V and J ends were trimmed by 1 base and 0 bases, with 7 bases remaining between them. Per the germline V gene, CDR1 is LNHNV and CDR2 is YYDKDF (reference sequence).

At least ten counts were recorded for this clonotype. The V and J genes are TRBV5-1 and TRBJ2-3, with D tentatively TRBD1 or TRBD2 (5 bases each). The CDR3 covers 15 residues. Trimming pared 3 bases from V and 0 bases from J, leaving 11 bases between. Germline V CDR1 and CDR2: SGHRS, YFSETQ. Here the CDR3 reads CASSWGTVSTDTQYF. The DNA of the CDR3 is TGCGCCAGCAGCTGGGGGACGGTCAGCACAGATACGCAGTATTTT.

The rearrangement uses TRBV6-6 and TRBJ2-5; TRBD1 aligns across 8 bases. Germline trimming cut 7 bases from V and 1 base from J; bases unmatched to any gene: 11. Germline loops: CDR1 MNHNY, CDR2 SVGAGI (reference sequence). The CDR3 loop spans 16 amino acids. The CDR3: CASTGTGHVVQETQYF. CDR3 nucleotide sequence: TGTGCCAGCACCGGGACAGGCCACGTGGTCCAAGAGACCCAGTACTTC.

This clonotype was observed at least ten times. The V and J genes are TRBV9 and TRBJ2-7; no definite D call. The CDR3 runs 13 residues. Germline V CDR1 and CDR2: SGDLS, YYNGEE. Trimming cost V 4 bases and J 1 base, with 9 bases left between them. The DNA of the CDR3 is TGTGCCAGCAGCCAGGCAGGATCCTACGAGCAGTACTTC. Translated, it gives CASSQAGSYEQYF.

This clonotype was counted many times. The rearrangement joins TRBV12-3 or TRBV12-4 to TRBJ1-5; TRBD1 matches at 8 bases. V dropped 4 bases and J dropped 3; count of bases not matched to a gene: 8. The CDR3 runs to 16 residues. CDR3 DNA: TGTGCCAGCAGTTATAGACGACAGGGGTACAATCAGCCCCAGCATTTT. It specifies CASSYRRQGYNQPQHF.

This clonotype has ten or more counts. This rearrangement joins TRBV20-1 to TRBJ1-1, with TRBD1 identical over 8 bases. The CDR3 contains 14 residues. The J segment lost 3 bases and the V segment lost 6 bases, leaving 9 bases of the junction unmatched. The germline gives CDR1 DFQATT, CDR2 SNEGSKA (reference sequence). The CDR3 bases are TGCAGTGCCGACAAGGACAGGGCCCACACTGAAGCTTTCTTT. It codes for CSADKDRAHTEAFF.

This clonotype has ten or more counts. The chain has TRBV5-1 and TRBJ1-4, with D hard to call. The CDR3 has 15 residues. With 1 base removed from V and 4 bases from J, the gap between germline ends came to 11 bases. Germline CDR1 SGHRS, CDR2 YFSETQ. DNA for the CDR3: TGCGCCAGCAGCTTGACGACGGGCGGTAATGAAAAACTGTTTTTT. Amino acids: CASSLTTGGNEKLFF.

The sample holds a few counts of this clonotype. Given a much more abundant clone one base away, this may be a read error. The chain carries TRBV20-1 and TRBJ1-2; D is uncertain. The germline gives CDR1 DFQATT, CDR2 SNEGSKA (reference sequence). V lost 5 bases to trimming and J lost 6 bases, with 16 bases between them. This CDR3 comprises 13 residues. The CDR3: CSAPGHGTHGYTF. For the CDR3, the DNA is TGCAGTGCTCCGGGCCATGGAACCCATGGCTACACCTTC.

In its sample, this clonotype was seen many times. One end of the junction fails to match germline, which may point to a read error. J is TRBJ1-5 and V is TRBV5-1; unclear D gene. The CDR3 is 15 amino acids. Germline CDR1 reads SGHRS; CDR2 reads YFSETQ. CDR3 nucleotide sequence: TGCGCCAGCAGCTTGGATCCGGCGGTCGGTCAGCCCCAGAATTTT. Its protein product is CASSLDPAVGQPQNF.

This clonotype has a count of ten or more. In DNA form, the CDR3 reads TGTGCCAGCAGCTTAGAAACGCCTGAGCAGTTCTTC. Its translation: CASSLETPEQFF. The gene calls are TRBV7-2 and TRBJ2-1; D gene ambiguous. This CDR3 has 12 residues. V was clipped by 1 base and J by 9 bases, with 7 bases between them. Germline V lookup: CDR1 SGHTA, CDR2 FQGNSA.

The chain has TRBV20-1 and TRBJ1-5, with 8 positions matching TRBD1. CDR1 and CDR2 from the germline V gene are DFQATT and SNEGSKA (reference sequence). Unmatched junction bases numbered 7, after V lost 3 bases and J lost 3 bases. CDR3 size: 15 residues. The chain's CDR3 is CSASPGTGFNQPQHF. As DNA, the CDR3 is TGCAGTGCTAGCCCCGGGACAGGCTTCAATCAGCCCCAGCATTTT.

In its sample, this clonotype was seen many times. The J gene is TRBJ1-1, the V gene TRBV20-1; the D is unclear. Trimming removed 7 bases from V and 1 base from J, with 7 bases in between. This CDR3 comprises 11 residues. Germline V lookup: CDR1 DFQATT, CDR2 SNEGSKA (reference sequence). CDR3 nucleotides: TGCAGTGGTCAGGAGAACACTGAAGCTTTCTTT. Its translation is CSGQENTEAFF.

This clonotype was seen a few times. The chain joins TRBV20-1 to TRBJ2-7; D not resolved. Trimming removed 0 bases at V and 4 bases at J, with 10 bases between. Germline V gene data show CDR1 as DFQATT and CDR2 as SNEGSKA (reference sequence). This CDR3 has 13 residues. CDR3 sequence: CSARDLRRYEQYF. CDR3 bases: TGCAGTGCTAGAGATTTAAGGCGATACGAGCAGTACTTC.

This clonotype was detected ten times or more. The chain carries TRBV20-1 and TRBJ2-3; 11 bases align to TRBD2. Germline lookup yields CDR1 DFQATT and CDR2 SNEGSKA (reference sequence). V trimming: 3 bases; J trimming: 3 bases; junction bases outside the gene matches: 2. The CDR3 covers 14 residues. CDR3 DNA: TGCAGTGCTAGTCTAGCGGGGGGAACAGATACGCAGTATTTT. Its protein is CSASLAGGTDTQYF.

This clonotype has ten or more counts. The CDR3 coding sequence is TGTGCCAGCAGTTTAATGGGGGCTGGTGAGCAGTTCTTC. Amino acids: CASSLMGAGEQFF. The gene calls are TRBV12-3 or TRBV12-4 and TRBJ2-1; the D gene is possibly TRBD1 (6 bases). The CDR3 is 13 amino acids. Trimming left V 2 bases short and J 9 bases short, with 11 bases between.

In this sample, this clonotype turned up many times. This chain's CDR3 is CASSLTQGGSPLHF. CDR3 DNA sequence: TGCGCCAGCAGCTTGACCCAGGGAGGATCACCCCTCCACTTT. This chain links TRBV5-1 with TRBJ1-6; a possible D gene is TRBD1 (5 bases). The germline V gene encodes CDR1 SGHRS and CDR2 YFSETQ. There are 14 residues in the CDR3. V gave up 1 base and J gave up 10 bases, with 12 bases separating them.

This clonotype was detected many times. CDR3 region: CASTEQGPDYGYTF. CDR3 in DNA: TGCGCCAGCACCGAACAAGGGCCGGACTATGGCTACACCTTC. This chain joins TRBV5-1 and TRBJ1-2; the D is unclear. CDR3 length: 14 residues. Trimming cost V 6 bases and J 3 bases, with 15 bases left between them. CDR1 and CDR2 (germline): SGHRS, YFSETQ.

This clonotype was picked up many times. The chain carries TRBV4-2 and TRBJ2-7, with TRBD2 matching over 10 bases. Losses at the gene ends were 3 bases for V and 0 bases for J; bases not matched to a gene: 5. Germline V gene sequence: CDR1 LGHNA, CDR2 YNFKEQ. The CDR3 consists of 16 residues. For the CDR3, the DNA is TGTGCCAGCAGCCAGGAACTAGCGGGGAGCTCCTACGAGCAGTACTTC. This codes for CASSQELAGSSYEQYF.

This clonotype appeared many times. This chain uses TRBV7-9 with TRBJ1-4; D is possibly TRBD1 (5 bases). The germline V gene has CDR1 SEHNR and CDR2 FQNEAQ (reference sequence). V lost 3 bases and J lost 8, with 13 bases in between. This CDR3 region has 14 residues. CDR3: CASSLGRTMEKLFF. DNA for the CDR3: TGTGCCAGCAGCTTGGGACGGACCATGGAAAAACTGTTTTTT.

The J gene is TRBJ2-1, the V gene TRBV7-2, with D possibly being TRBD1 or TRBD2 (5 bases each). The germline CDR1 and CDR2 sequences are SGHTA and FQGNSA. V was trimmed by 4 bases and J by 0 bases, leaving 19 bases between them. CDR3 length equals 18 residues. The CDR3 reads CASSSRGPAAHSYNEQFF. Written as DNA, the CDR3 is TGTGCCAGCAGCTCAAGGGGACCAGCGGCGCACTCCTACAATGAGCAGTTCTTC.

This clonotype was recorded at least ten times. The chain joins TRBV28 to TRBJ2-3, with TRBD2 identical over 12 bases. J was trimmed by 4 bases and V by 6 bases; bases with no gene match: 8. The CDR3 totals 16 residues. Germline V CDR1 and CDR2: MDHEN, SYDVKM. The CDR3: CASSNLPSGGADTQYF. In DNA, the CDR3 is TGTGCCAGCAGCAACCTACCTAGCGGGGGGGCAGATACGCAGTATTTT. The variable domain in full, with the rest retrieved from reference TRBV28 and TRBJ2-3, is DVKVTQSSRYLVKRTGEKVFLECVQDMDHENMFWYRQDPGLGLRLIYFSYDVKMKEKGDIPEGYSVSREKKERFSLILESASTNQTSMYLCASSNLPSGGADTQYFGPGTRLTVL.